This T cell receptor (beta chain) came from a study of identical twins. Study results and caveats: Donors were not followed over many years; analysis was cross-sectional. The degree of excess twin sharing was weaker in beta out-of-frame sequences.

Germline CDR1 reads MNHNS; CDR2 reads SASEGT. V lost 2 bases and J 0 bases, leaving 11 bases between the germline ends. The CDR3 spans 15 residues. TCRdb itself ran the 5' RACE reads through MiXCR, one entry per CDR3 protein. Here the sample spans roughly 700,000 distinct CDR3 sequences, less than 10% being singletons. About this clonotype itself: The antigen is not known.

This sample was also put to use in a study of yellow fever vaccine responses in identical twins.

The TCR comes from a woman between 18 and 29 years old in good health. The sequencing sample was made of PBMCs. The chain carries TRBV6-1 and TRBJ2-7, with D possibly matching TRBD2 (6 bases). CDR3 in DNA: TGTGCCAGCAGTGAACCCGGGAGTCCCTCCTACGAGCAGTACTTC. The encoded protein is CASSEPGSPSYEQYF.